Listed below are T cell receptor beta chains from one sample, sequenced in a study of T cells in Graves' hyperthyroidism and ophthalmopathy. MiXCR, applied by TCRdb to the multiplex PCR reads, yields one record per CDR3 protein. This sample yields 480,000 or so distinct CDR3 sequences, of which approximately 49% are seen a single time; about two fifths belongs to the top ten. Sequenced sample: peripheral blood or thyroid tissue (not recorded which). These receptors were taken from an adult woman with Graves' disease, either hyperthyroidism or ophthalmopathy (not recorded which). CDR3s include the opening cysteine and the closing phenylalanine or tryptophan. D genes are given only for firm matches. Only part of the rows carry a size: once, few, many, or a class if the clone is expanded.

many	.	TRBV5-1	TRBJ1-1	CASTPAIGGTEAFF	TGCGCCAGCACCCCCGCGATAGGGGGCACTGAAGCTTTCTTT
.	TRBD1	TRBV10-3	TRBJ1-1	CAISPQTGANTEAFF	TGTGCCATCAGTCCTCAGACAGGGGCGAACACTGAAGCTTTCTTT
.	.	TRBV20-1	TRBJ2-5	CSAGGPAQETQYF	TGCAGTGCTGGGGGTCCAGCTCAAGAGACCCAGTACTTC
.	.	TRBV20-1	TRBJ1-1	CSARPEGGPEAFF	TGCAGTGCTAGACCGGAAGGGGGACCTGAAGCTTTCTTT
many	TRBD1	TRBV15	TRBJ1-5	CATSPGGRSNQPQHF	TGTGCCACCAGCCCAGGGGGCAGAAGCAATCAGCCCCAGCATTTT
.	.	TRBV7-9	TRBJ2-7	CASSLATTDYEQYF	TGTGCCAGCAGCTTAGCCACGACAGACTACGAGCAGTACTTC
many	.	TRBV5-1	TRBJ1-6	CATLFTTGDNSPLHF	TGCGCCACCTTGTTTACGACAGGTGATAATTCACCCCTCCACTTT
.	.	TRBV29-1	TRBJ2-7	CSVGAGPNYEQYF	TGCAGCGTAGGGGCGGGGCCCAACTACGAGCAGTACTTC
.	.	TRBV28	TRBJ1-1	CASSLGIMRGDTEAFF	TGTGCCAGCAGTTTAGGGATAATGAGGGGCGACACTGAAGCTTTCTTT
.	.	TRBV10-2	TRBJ2-5	CASSAPDQFRETQYF	TGCGCCAGCAGTGCTCCCGACCAGTTCCGGGAGACCCAGTACTTC
.	.	TRBV29-1	TRBJ1-2	CSVEGGTASGYTF	TGCAGCGTTGAAGGGGGAACAGCTTCTGGCTACACCTTC
many	TRBD1	TRBV20-1	TRBJ1-1	CSAKRQGAGTEAFF	TGCAGTGCTAAAAGACAGGGTGCAGGCACTGAAGCTTTCTTT
.	TRBD1	TRBV6-5	TRBJ2-5	CASRRDRVETQYF	TGTGCCAGCAGAAGGGACAGGGTCGAGACCCAGTACTTC
.	.	TRBV10-3	TRBJ1-5	CAGTSIRVQPQHF	TGTGCCGGCACCTCAATCAGGGTCCAGCCCCAGCATTTT
many	.	TRBV7-2	TRBJ2-7	CASSLDRWKADSYEQYF	TGTGCCAGCAGCTTAGATCGTTGGAAGGCAGACTCCTACGAGCAGTACTTC
.	.	TRBV2	TRBJ1-3	CASSLTGVGNTIYF	TGTGCCAGCAGCCTCACGGGGGTTGGAAACACCATATATTTT
.	.	TRBV18	TRBJ2-7	CASSPAQGTSYEQYF	TGTGCCAGCTCACCGGCCCAGGGGACCTCCTACGAACAGTACTTC
.	.	TRBV29-1	TRBJ2-7	CSVETRHYEQYF	TGCAGCGTTGAAACTCGTCACTACGAGCAGTACTTC
few	.	TRBV7-3	TRBJ2-2	CASSKGTPGELFF	TGTGCCAGCAGTAAGGGGACTCCCGGGGAGCTGTTTTTT
once	TRBD1	TRBV20-1	TRBJ1-6	CAIRTGYNSPLHF	TGCGCGATCCGGACAGGGTACAATTCACCCCTCCACTTT
many	.	TRBV20-1	TRBJ2-7	CSARNPGYEQYF	TGCAGTGCTAGAAATCCCGGGTACGAGCAGTACTTC
.	TRBD1	TRBV29-1	TRBJ2-5	CSVGDTGGQETQYF	TGCAGCGTTGGTGACACAGGGGGCCAGGAGACCCAGTACTTC
many	TRBD2	TRBV6-2/TRBV6-3	TRBJ2-5	CASSYGGRAFETQYF	TGTGCCAGCAGTTACGGGGGGAGGGCCTTCGAGACCCAGTACTTC
.	.	TRBV6-6	TRBJ1-2	CASSSQTSNYGYTF	TGTGCCAGCAGCTCTCAGACTTCTAACTATGGCTACACCTTC
.	.	TRBV13	TRBJ1-2	CASSLVDGSNYGYTF	TGTGCCAGCAGCCTAGTCGACGGATCTAACTATGGCTACACCTTC
.	TRBD2	TRBV11-2	TRBJ2-5	CASRRSGAIPGETQYF	TGTGCCAGTCGACGGAGCGGGGCAATTCCGGGGGAGACCCAGTACTTC
.	TRBD1	TRBV7-6	TRBJ2-5	CASSLAQGDQETQYF	TGTGCCAGCAGCTTAGCCCAGGGGGACCAAGAGACCCAGTACTTC
few	.	TRBV29-1	TRBJ1-1	CSVQGMNTEAFF	TGCAGCGTTCAAGGTATGAACACTGAAGCTTTCTTT
many	.	TRBV7-9	TRBJ1-4	CASSLVREAEKLFF	TGTGCCAGCAGCTTAGTCCGGGAAGCGGAAAAACTGTTTTTT
many	.	TRBV5-1	TRBJ1-2	CASSFGQRPAYGYTF	TGCGCCAGCAGCTTTGGACAGCGCCCTGCCTATGGCTACACCTTC
many	TRBD1	TRBV6-1	TRBJ1-2	CASRQGANYGYTF	TGTGCCAGCAGACAGGGGGCTAACTATGGCTACACCTTC
.	.	TRBV19	TRBJ1-1	CASSPGGYEAFF	TGTGCCAGCAGCCCCGGGGGATACGAAGCTTTCTTT
.	.	TRBV20-1	TRBJ1-1	CSAYTRGRTEAFF	TGCAGTGCTTATACCCGGGGGCGGACTGAAGCTTTCTTT
few	TRBD1	TRBV5-1	TRBJ1-6	CASSPQGSDSPLHF	TGCGCCAGCAGCCCACAGGGGTCGGATTCACCCCTCCACTTT
.	.	TRBV11-1	TRBJ1-4	CASSLSVSENEKLFF	.
.	TRBD1	TRBV7-9	TRBJ1-4	CASTPTGEEKLFF	TGTGCCAGCACCCCGACAGGGGAAGAAAAACTGTTTTTT
.	TRBD1	TRBV25-1	TRBJ1-4	CASSATNRDRALLATNEKLFF	TGTGCCAGCAGTGCAACTAACCGGGACAGGGCCCTCCTTGCAACTAATGAAAAACTGTTTTTT
few	TRBD1	TRBV2	TRBJ1-6	CASSPTGEAPLHF	TGTGCCAGCAGTCCGACAGGGGAGGCACCCCTCCACTTT
.	TRBD1	TRBV7-2	TRBJ1-5	CASSLGGAKTQHF	TGTGCCAGCAGTTTAGGGGGCGCGAAGACCCAGCATTTT
.	.	TRBV5-1	TRBJ1-1	CAGSSTVNTEAFF	TGCGCCGGCAGCTCGACGGTGAACACTGAAGCTTTCTTT
few	TRBD1	TRBV6-5	TRBJ1-5	CASSIDRGLRQPQHF	TGTGCCAGCAGCATAGACAGGGGGCTTCGGCAGCCCCAGCATTTT
many	.	TRBV20-1	TRBJ2-2	CSASKSTGGGELFF	TGCAGTGCTAGCAAGAGCACGGGCGGGGGGGAGCTGTTTTTT